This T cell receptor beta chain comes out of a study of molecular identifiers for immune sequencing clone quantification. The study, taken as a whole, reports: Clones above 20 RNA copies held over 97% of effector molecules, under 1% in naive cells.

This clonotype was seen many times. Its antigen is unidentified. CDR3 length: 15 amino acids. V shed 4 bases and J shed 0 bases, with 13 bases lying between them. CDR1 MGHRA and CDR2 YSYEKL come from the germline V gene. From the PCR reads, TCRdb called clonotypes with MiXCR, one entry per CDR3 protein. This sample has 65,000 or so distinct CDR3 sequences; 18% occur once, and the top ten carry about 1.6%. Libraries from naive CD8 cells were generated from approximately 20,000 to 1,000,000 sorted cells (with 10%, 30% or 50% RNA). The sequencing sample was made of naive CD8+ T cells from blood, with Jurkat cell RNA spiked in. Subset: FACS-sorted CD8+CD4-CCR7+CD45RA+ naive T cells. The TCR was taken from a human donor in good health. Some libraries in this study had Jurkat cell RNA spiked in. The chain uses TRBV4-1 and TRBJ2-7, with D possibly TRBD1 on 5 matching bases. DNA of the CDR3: TGCGCCAGCAGCCCAGCAGGGTTTGGCTCCTACGAGCAGTACTTC. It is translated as CASSPAGFGSYEQYF.